This T cell receptor beta chain was captured in a study of CD4 T cells in relation to SARS-CoV-2 and coronaviruses. Note on this clone: The antigen is unknown.

CD4+ T cells from unexposed donors were obtained before the COVID-19 pandemic (2011-2018). Study-wide findings and caveats: The assay detects memory recall responses, not culture-primed primary responses. Approximately 65% of donors had memory CD4+ clonotypes crossrecognizing SARS-CoV-2 and common cold coronavirus spike.

Trimming took 4 bases from V and 7 from J, leaving 11 bases between them. The germline V gene has CDR1 LGHDT and CDR2 YNNKEL (reference sequence). The CDR3 totals 12 residues. Using immunoSEQ multiplex PCR, the repertoire was profiled, and TCRdb retains in-frame clones only, with some absent. This table holds about 60,000 clones, 85% to 95% found once. V is TRBV3-1 (or the pseudogene TRBV3-2) and J is TRBJ2-7; D gene ambiguous. Sequenced sample: naive CD4+ T cells from PBMCs. Specified subset: naive CD4+ T cells isolated by negative enrichment. This clonotype was obtained from a human donor in good health. The CDR3, as DNA: TGTGCCAGCAGCCCGTCTTCGAGGGAGCAGTACTTC. This translates into CASSPSSREQYF.